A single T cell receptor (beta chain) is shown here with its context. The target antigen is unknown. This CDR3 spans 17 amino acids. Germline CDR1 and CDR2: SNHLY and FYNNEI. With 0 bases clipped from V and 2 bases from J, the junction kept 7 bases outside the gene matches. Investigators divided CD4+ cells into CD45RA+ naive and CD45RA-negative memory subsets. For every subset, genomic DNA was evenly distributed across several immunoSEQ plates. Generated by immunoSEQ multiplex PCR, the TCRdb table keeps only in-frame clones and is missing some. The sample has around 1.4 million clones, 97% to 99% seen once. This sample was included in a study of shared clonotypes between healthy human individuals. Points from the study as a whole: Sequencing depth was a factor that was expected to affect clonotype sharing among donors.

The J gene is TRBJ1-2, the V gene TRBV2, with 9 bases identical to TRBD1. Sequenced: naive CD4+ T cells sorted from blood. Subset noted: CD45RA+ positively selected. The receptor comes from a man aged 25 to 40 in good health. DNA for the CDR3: TGTGCCAGCAGTGAAGCGGGACAGGGTAAGAGGAACTATGGCTACACCTTC. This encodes CASSEAGQGKRNYGYTF.